The 27 T cell receptor beta chains below all came from one sample that was sequenced in a study of blood T cell repertoires in COVID-19. Profiled with immunoSEQ multiplex PCR; TCRdb holds only in-frame clones, not every one. The sample has fewer than 450,000 clones; under 95% are singletons. Sequenced sample: peripheral blood. All receptors come from a woman aged 18-30 years who had recovered from COVID-19.

This sequence joins TRBV10-3 and TRBJ1-1; 7 positions agree with TRBD1. This CDR3 spans 13 amino acids. CDR1 and CDR2 (germline): ENHRY, SYGVKD. V dropped 6 bases and J dropped 10; count of bases not matched to a gene: 11. CDR3 sequence: CAIRQQGQPRAFF. The CDR3 DNA sequence: TGTGCCATCAGGCAACAGGGACAGCCTCGAGCTTTCTTT.

This CDR3 reads CASSVEETQYF. Here the CDR3 DNA reads TGTGCCAGCTCAGTGGAGGAGACCCAGTACTTC. This rearrangement joins TRBV11-3 to TRBJ2-5, with no clear D. Germline V gives CDR1 SGHNT, CDR2 YENEEA. The V and J ends lost 8 bases and 5 bases respectively, with 9 bases between them. The CDR3 is 11 amino acids.

This chain uses TRBV6-5 with TRBJ1-4; 8 bases map to TRBD1. With V trimmed by 6 bases and J by 5 bases, 2 bases remained unmatched. The germline V gene has CDR1 MNHEY and CDR2 SVGAGI. CDR3 length: 13 residues. CDR3 DNA: TGTGCCAGCAGAACAGGGGGGAATGAAAAACTGTTTTTT. Its protein product is CASRTGGNEKLFF.

The chain recombines TRBV28 with TRBJ2-7; TRBD2 matches 9 bases. The CDR3 is 14 residues long. CDR1 MDHEN and CDR2 SYDVKM come from the germline V gene. The V segment lost 7 bases and the J segment 7 bases; nucleotides outside the gene matches: 11. The CDR3: CASNSGGRAREQYV. The CDR3 bases are TGTGCCAGCAATTCTGGCGGGAGGGCCCGTGAGCAGTACGTC.

The chain joins TRBV4-3 to TRBJ1-2, with D tentatively TRBD1 (5 bases). Trimming stripped 1 base from V and 3 bases from J, with 15 bases between. There are 16 residues in the CDR3. Germline-derived CDR1 and CDR2 are LGHNA and YSLEER. CDR3 loop: CASSQATREADYGYTF. CDR3 nucleotide sequence: TGCGCCAGCAGCCAAGCTACCAGGGAGGCGGACTATGGCTACACCTTC.

The rearrangement uses TRBV7-8 and TRBJ2-7, with a possible D match to TRBD2 (5 bases). Germline lookup yields CDR1 SGHVS and CDR2 FQNEAQ. V shed 1 base and J shed 2 bases, with 15 bases lying between them. The CDR3 length is 16 residues. In nucleotides, the CDR3 is TGTGCCAGCAGCTTAGTATTGGGAGACAAACCCTACGAGCAGTACGTC. It is translated as CASSLVLGDKPYEQYV.

The J gene is TRBJ2-1, the V gene TRBV11-3, with 7 bases aligning to TRBD1. With 8 bases clipped from V and 5 bases from J, the junction kept 6 bases outside the gene matches. The CDR3 sequence is 13 residues long. Germline V lookup: CDR1 SGHNT, CDR2 YENEEA. The DNA of the CDR3 is TGTGCCAGCCGACGAACAGGGGACAATGAGCAGTTCTTC. It specifies CASRRTGDNEQFF.

A single count supports this clone. The gene calls are TRBV24-1 and TRBJ1-5; 8 nucleotides agree with TRBD1. V was clipped by 2 bases and J by 4 bases; unmatched bases: 12. This CDR3 has 18 residues. Germline loops: CDR1 KGHDR, CDR2 SFDVKD. The CDR3 DNA sequence: TGTGCCACCAGTGATTCGGACAGGGCAGCTGGCTTAAATCAGCCCCAGCATTTT. Encoded protein: CATSDSDRAAGLNQPQHF.

This chain uses TRBV21-1 with TRBJ2-3; the table's D call, TRBD2, has no DNA check behind it. TRBV21-1 is a recognized pseudogene. The CDR3 consists of 15 residues. The chain's CDR3 is CASSRSGRWADTQYF. The CDR3 coding sequence is TGTGCCAGCAGCAGAAGCGGGAGGTGGGCAGATACGCAGTATTTT.

V usage is TRBV13 and J usage is TRBJ2-1; 7 bases match TRBD2. V was clipped by 5 bases and J by 3 bases; unmatched bases: 10. Germline CDR1 and CDR2: PRHDT and FYEKMQ (reference sequence). The CDR3 has 16 amino acids. Written as DNA, the CDR3 is TGTGCCAGCAGCCAAGATACGGGAGGTATCTACAATGAGCAGTTCTTC. Translating gives CASSQDTGGIYNEQFF. The variable domain in full, with the rest retrieved from reference TRBV13 and TRBJ2-1, is AAGVIQSPRHLIKEKRETATLKCYPIPRHDTVYWYQQGPGQDPQFLISFYEKMQSDKGSIPDRFSAQQFSDYHSELNMSSLELGDSALYFCASSQDTGGIYNEQFFGPGTRLTVL.

This clone was seen more than once but under ten times. This chain connects TRBV27 to TRBJ2-1, with 14 bases identical to TRBD2. The CDR3 totals 17 residues. Germline V gene sequence: CDR1 MNHEY, CDR2 SMNVEV (reference sequence). The J segment lost 7 bases and the V segment lost 3 bases, leaving 8 bases of the junction unmatched. The CDR3 reads CASSFIRGLAGVNEQFF. CDR3 nucleotide sequence: TGTGCCAGCAGTTTTATCAGGGGACTAGCGGGGGTAAATGAGCAGTTCTTC.

This CDR3 reads CASSYLDRREETQYF. CDR3 nucleotide sequence: TGTGCCAGCAGTTACTTGGACAGGAGAGAAGAGACCCAGTACTTC. The J gene is TRBJ2-5, the V gene TRBV6-6, with 7 bases aligning to TRBD1. Germline lookup yields CDR1 MNHNY and CDR2 SVGAGI (reference sequence). V lost 1 base to trimming and J lost 3 bases; unmatched junction nucleotides: 5. This CDR3 region has 15 residues.

The J gene is TRBJ1-1, the V gene TRBV7-8; D is ambiguous. CDR3 length: 13 amino acids. Germline CDR1 SGHVS, CDR2 FQNEAQ. V lost 2 bases and J lost 0, with 4 bases in between. As DNA, the CDR3 is TGTGCCAGCAGCTTACGTCTGAACACTGAAGCTTTCTTT. Its protein product is CASSLRLNTEAFF.

This clone appeared a few times. This chain links TRBV5-4 with TRBJ2-7, with 7 bases lining up with TRBD1. CDR3 length: 14 residues. Looked up from germline, CDR1 is SGHNT and CDR2 is YYREEE (reference sequence). The junction had 4 bases not matched to a gene; V was cut back by 4 bases and J by 0 bases. CDR3 protein: CASSDGTVSYEQYV. CDR3 in DNA: TGTGCCAGCAGCGACGGGACAGTCTCCTACGAGCAGTACGTC.

V usage is TRBV2 and J usage is TRBJ1-2; 12 nucleotides align to TRBD1. Trimming at V came to 6 bases and at J to 1 base, leaving 6 bases not matched to a gene. The length of the CDR3 is 16 residues. Germline CDR1 and CDR2: SNHLY and FYNNEI. Here the CDR3 reads CASRGQGALLNYGYTF. The CDR3 DNA follows: TGTGCCAGCAGGGGACAGGGGGCTTTACTTAACTATGGCTACACCTTC.

The rearrangement joins TRBV7-6 to TRBJ2-2; maybe TRBD1 (6 bases). Germline CDR1 and CDR2: SGHVS and FNYEAQ. V lost 4 bases to trimming and J lost 5 bases, with 14 bases between them. This CDR3 is 15 amino acids long. The CDR3 reads CASSSPGHRTGELFF. The CDR3 DNA is TGTGCCAGCAGCTCACCGGGACACCGGACCGGGGAGCTGTTTTTT.

The V gene is TRBV18, the J gene TRBJ1-3; D is unresolved. Trimming pared 4 bases from V and 4 bases from J, leaving 11 bases between. The CDR3 length is 14 residues. In germline, CDR1 is KGHSH, CDR2 LQKENI. The DNA for the CDR3 is TGTGCCAGCTCACAAACAGTGTCCGGAAACACCATATATTTT. Its protein product is CASSQTVSGNTIYF.

The rearrangement uses TRBV7-6 and TRBJ2-2; TRBD2 is a possible D gene (5 bases). This CDR3 has 15 residues. Trimming stripped 4 bases from V and 0 bases from J, with 9 bases between. Germline V lookup: CDR1 SGHVS, CDR2 FNYEAQ. The CDR3 sequence: CASSSGLTNTGELFF. The CDR3 region has the DNA TGTGCCAGCAGCTCCGGACTTACGAACACCGGGGAGCTGTTTTTT.

V usage is TRBV5-4 and J usage is TRBJ2-1; no reliable D call. Per germline, CDR1 SGHNT and CDR2 YYREEE (reference sequence). The CDR3 extends over 13 amino acids. V was shortened by 4 bases and J by 8 bases, with 13 bases between the two germline ends. CDR3 sequence reads: CASSHPRRDEQFF. CDR3 DNA sequence: TGTGCCAGCAGCCATCCGAGGAGAGATGAGCAGTTCTTC. Looking up the rest from reference TRBV5-4 and TRBJ2-1 gives the full variable domain: ETGVTQSPTHLIKTRGQQVTLRCSSQSGHNTVSWYQQALGQGPQFIFQYYREEENGRGNFPPRFSGLQFPNYSSELNVNALELDDSALYLCASSHPRRDEQFFGPGTRLTVL.

The chain combines TRBV7-9 with TRBJ2-1; D perhaps matches TRBD1 (5 bases). The CDR3 consists of 10 residues. CDR1 SEHNR and CDR2 FQNEAQ come from the germline V gene (reference sequence). V was clipped by 6 bases and J by 11 bases, with 8 bases between them. CDR3 in amino acids: CASSSGKQFF. Written as DNA, the CDR3 is TGTGCCAGCAGTTCAGGGAAGCAGTTCTTC.

This clone was detected only a few times. The J gene is TRBJ1-3, the V gene TRBV4-1; TRBD1 is a possible D gene (6 bases). The germline V gene has CDR1 MGHRA and CDR2 YSYEKL. Trimming stripped 1 base from V and 1 base from J, with 11 bases between. The CDR3 consists of 16 residues. CDR3 in DNA: TGCGCCAGCAGCCAAGGGACAGTGCTATCTGGAAACACCATATATTTT. It translates to CASSQGTVLSGNTIYF.

V is TRBV7-8 and J is TRBJ1-2; D remains unclear. Germline V gives CDR1 SGHVS, CDR2 FQNEAQ. The CDR3 is 14 residues long. Trimming took off 0 bases at V and 2 bases at J, with 7 bases between the two ends. The chain's CDR3 is CASSLARRNYGYTF. In DNA, the CDR3 is TGTGCCAGCAGCTTAGCTCGTCGGAACTATGGCTACACCTTC.

The rearrangement joins TRBV6-1 to TRBJ2-6; TRBD1 agrees at 9 bases. CDR3 size: 16 residues. Germline CDR1 is MNHNS and CDR2 is SASEGT. The junction had 7 bases not matched to a gene; V was cut back by 6 bases and J by 4 bases. CDR3 DNA: TGTGCCAGCAGAGAACAGGGGGCGCCCGGGGCCAACGTCCTGACTTTC. This gives the protein CASREQGAPGANVLTF.

In its sample, this clone was seen once. Here the CDR3 DNA reads TGTGCCTGGAGTGTACCCTTACACACCAATGAGCAGTTCTTC. Its translation: CAWSVPLHTNEQFF. The chain is built from TRBV30 and TRBJ2-1, with D hard to call. The CDR3 is 14 amino acids. Trimming shortened V by 0 bases and J by 6 bases, and 12 bases separated the two germline ends. CDR1 and CDR2 (germline): GTSNPN, SVGIG (reference sequence).

This CDR3 reads CASSPPLGTGNNEQFF. The DNA for the CDR3 is TGTGCCAGCAGCCCCCCGTTAGGGACAGGTAACAATGAGCAGTTCTTC. The V gene is TRBV3-1 (or the pseudogene TRBV3-2), the J gene TRBJ2-1; 8 nucleotides match TRBD1. The V gene's germline CDR1 is LGHDT and CDR2 YNNKEL (reference sequence). This CDR3 has 16 residues. The V segment lost 4 bases and the J segment 5 bases; nucleotides outside the gene matches: 10.

This chain joins TRBV5-1 and TRBJ2-1; 7 bases are shared with TRBD2. The CDR3 has 15 amino acids. Germline CDR1 SGHRS, CDR2 YFSETQ. The ends lost 2 bases at V and 5 bases at J; junction bases unmatched: 7. The DNA for the CDR3 is TGCGCCAGCAGCTTTGTGGCGGGAGTCCACAATGAGCAGTTCTTC. This gives the protein CASSFVAGVHNEQFF.

In this sample, this clone turned up once. This chain connects TRBV9 to TRBJ1-3, with 7 bases aligning to TRBD1. Per the germline V gene, CDR1 is SGDLS and CDR2 is YYNGEE. The CDR3 sequence is 17 residues long. Trimming at V came to 0 bases and at J to 0 bases, leaving 6 bases not matched to a gene. Here the CDR3 DNA reads TGTGCCAGCAGCGTAGAAACAGGGGCCTTCTCTGGAAACACCATATATTTT. The encoded protein is CASSVETGAFSGNTIYF.